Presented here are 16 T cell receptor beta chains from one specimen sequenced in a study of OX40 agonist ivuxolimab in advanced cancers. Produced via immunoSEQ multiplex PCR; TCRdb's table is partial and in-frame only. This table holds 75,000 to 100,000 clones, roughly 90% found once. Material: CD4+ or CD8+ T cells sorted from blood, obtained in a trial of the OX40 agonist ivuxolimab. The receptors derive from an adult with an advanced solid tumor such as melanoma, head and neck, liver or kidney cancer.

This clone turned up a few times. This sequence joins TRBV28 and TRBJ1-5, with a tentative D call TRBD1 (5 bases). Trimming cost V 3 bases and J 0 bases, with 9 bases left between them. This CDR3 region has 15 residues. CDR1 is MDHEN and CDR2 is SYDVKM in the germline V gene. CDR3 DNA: TGTGCCAGCAGTTTCGACAGACTTAGCAATCAGCCCCAGCATTTT. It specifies CASSFDRLSNQPQHF.

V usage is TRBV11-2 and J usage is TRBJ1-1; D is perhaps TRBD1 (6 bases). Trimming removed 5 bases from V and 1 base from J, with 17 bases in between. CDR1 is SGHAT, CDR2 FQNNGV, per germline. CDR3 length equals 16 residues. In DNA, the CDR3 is TGTGCCAGCAGCCGCGGGGGGGGCAGAGGGAACACTGAAGCTTTCTTT. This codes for CASSRGGGRGNTEAFF.

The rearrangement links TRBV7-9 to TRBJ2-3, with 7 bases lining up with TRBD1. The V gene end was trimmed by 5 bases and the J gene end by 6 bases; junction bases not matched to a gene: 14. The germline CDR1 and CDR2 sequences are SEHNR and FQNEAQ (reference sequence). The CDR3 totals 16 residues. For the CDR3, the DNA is TGTGCCAGCAGCCCCACCAGGGGGACAGCCTCGGATACGCAGTATTTT. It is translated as CASSPTRGTASDTQYF.

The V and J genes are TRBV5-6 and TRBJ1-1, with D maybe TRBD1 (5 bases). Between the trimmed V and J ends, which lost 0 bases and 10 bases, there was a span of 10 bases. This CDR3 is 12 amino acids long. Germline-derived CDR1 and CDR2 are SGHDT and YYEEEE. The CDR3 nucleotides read TGTGCCAGCAGCTTGGCGGAGGGGCGAGCTTTCTTT. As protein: CASSLAEGRAFF.

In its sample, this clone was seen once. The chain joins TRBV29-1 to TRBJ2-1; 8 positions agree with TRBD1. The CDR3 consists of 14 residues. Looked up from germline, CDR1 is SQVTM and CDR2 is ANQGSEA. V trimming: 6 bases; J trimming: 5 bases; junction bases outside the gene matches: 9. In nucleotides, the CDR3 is TGCAGCGTCCAGGGGGCCGTTCGACACAATGAGCAGTTCTTC. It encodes CSVQGAVRHNEQFF.

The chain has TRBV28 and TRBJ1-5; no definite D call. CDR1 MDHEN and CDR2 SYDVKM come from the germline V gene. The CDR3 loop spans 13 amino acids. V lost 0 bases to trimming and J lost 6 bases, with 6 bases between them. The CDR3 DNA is TGTGCCAGCAGTTTATGGGAGCCTCAGCCCCAGCATTTT. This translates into CASSLWEPQPQHF.

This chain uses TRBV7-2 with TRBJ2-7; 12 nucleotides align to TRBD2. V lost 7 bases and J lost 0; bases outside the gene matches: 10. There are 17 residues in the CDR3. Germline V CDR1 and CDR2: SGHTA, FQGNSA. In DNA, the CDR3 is TGTGCCAGCACCCGGCTAGCGGGAGGGCCAGGCTCCTACGAGCAGTACTTC. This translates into CASTRLAGGPGSYEQYF.

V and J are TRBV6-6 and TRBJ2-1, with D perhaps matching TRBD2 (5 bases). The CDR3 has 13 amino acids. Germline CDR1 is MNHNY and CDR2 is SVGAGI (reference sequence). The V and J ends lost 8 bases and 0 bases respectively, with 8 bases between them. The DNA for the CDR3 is TGTGCCAGCTTAGAGGGCTCCTACAATGAGCAGTTCTTC. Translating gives CASLEGSYNEQFF.

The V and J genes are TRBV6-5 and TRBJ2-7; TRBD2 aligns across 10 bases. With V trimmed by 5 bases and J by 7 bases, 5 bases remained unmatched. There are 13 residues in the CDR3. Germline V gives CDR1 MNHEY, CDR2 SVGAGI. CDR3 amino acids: CASSIPGLAEQYF. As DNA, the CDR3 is TGTGCCAGCAGTATACCGGGACTAGCGGAGCAGTACTTC.

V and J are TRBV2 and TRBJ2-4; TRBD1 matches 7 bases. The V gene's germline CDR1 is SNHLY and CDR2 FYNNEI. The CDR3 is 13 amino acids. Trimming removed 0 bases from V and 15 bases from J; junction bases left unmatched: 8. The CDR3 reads CASSEARQGYRYF. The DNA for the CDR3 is TGTGCCAGCAGTGAAGCAAGACAGGGTTATCGGTACTTC.

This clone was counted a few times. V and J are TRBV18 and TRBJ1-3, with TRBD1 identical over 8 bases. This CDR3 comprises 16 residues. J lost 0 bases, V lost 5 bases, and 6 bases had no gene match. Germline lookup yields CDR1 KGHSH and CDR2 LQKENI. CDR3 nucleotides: TGTGCCAGCTCAGCTTCCGGGACAGGCTCTGGAAACACCATATATTTT. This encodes CASSASGTGSGNTIYF.

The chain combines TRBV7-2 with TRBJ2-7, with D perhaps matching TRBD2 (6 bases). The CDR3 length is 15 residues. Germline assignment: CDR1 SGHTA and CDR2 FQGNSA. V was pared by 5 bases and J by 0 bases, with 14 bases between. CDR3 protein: CASSLGGTISYEQYF. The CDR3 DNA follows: TGTGCCAGCAGCCTAGGCGGGACCATCTCCTACGAGCAGTACTTC.

CDR3 bases: TGTGCCAGCAGCTTAGAGGGGGGTAGCTCCTACGAGCAGTACTTC. Encoded protein: CASSLEGGSSYEQYF. This chain uses TRBV7-2 with TRBJ2-5; the D gene could be TRBD1 or TRBD2 (6 bases each). The DNA matches TRBJ2-7 better at its end, which makes the J call doubtful. Germline V gene sequence: CDR1 SGHTA, CDR2 FQGNSA. The CDR3 is made up of 15 amino acids.

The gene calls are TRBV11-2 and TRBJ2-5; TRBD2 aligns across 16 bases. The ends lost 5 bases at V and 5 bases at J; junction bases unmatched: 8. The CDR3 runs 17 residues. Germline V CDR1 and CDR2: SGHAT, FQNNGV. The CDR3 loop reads CASSTGTSGRARETQYF. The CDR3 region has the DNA TGTGCCAGCAGCACTGGGACTAGCGGGAGGGCCCGGGAGACCCAGTACTTC.

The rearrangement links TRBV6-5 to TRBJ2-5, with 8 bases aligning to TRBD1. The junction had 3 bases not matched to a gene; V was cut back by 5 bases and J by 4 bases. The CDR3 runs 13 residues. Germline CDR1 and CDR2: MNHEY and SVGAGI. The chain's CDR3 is CASSRTGLETQYF. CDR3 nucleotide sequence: TGTGCCAGCAGTCGGACAGGGTTAGAGACCCAGTACTTC.

The CDR3 protein is CASSVQGAPLNEQFF. Written as DNA, the CDR3 is TGTGCCAGCAGTGTGCAGGGAGCGCCCTTGAATGAGCAGTTCTTC. This chain links TRBV2 with TRBJ2-1; D could derive from TRBD1 or TRBD2 (5 bases each). The CDR3 covers 15 residues. Germline V gene sequence: CDR1 SNHLY, CDR2 FYNNEI. V was trimmed by 4 bases and J by 7 bases, leaving 17 bases between them.